The rows below give T cell receptor beta chains drawn from one sample of a study of T cell repertoires in cytomegalovirus infection. Each CDR3 protein is one row after TCRdb ran MiXCR on the reads. The sample has nearly 650,000 distinct CDR3 sequences, approximately 24% seen once. Sequencing was carried out using CD8+ T cells from PBMCs. The receptors originated from a human donor in good health (CMV status not recorded). Some clones in this sample may be carry-over from other donors' samples. CDR3s include the opening cysteine and the closing phenylalanine or tryptophan. The D gene is left open where the match is weak. Expanded clones are given a class, and other clones once, few, many or no size at all.

>many|TRBD2|TRBJ2-3|TRBV7-3
CASSPLGGGGDTQYF
TGTGCCAGCAGCCCCCTTGGGGGGGGAGGAGATACGCAGTATTTT
>-|TRBD1|TRBJ1-1|TRBV14
CASSLRQGVIEAFF
TGTGCCAGCAGCCTCCGACAGGGTGTAATTGAAGCTTTCTTT
>-|TRBD1|TRBJ2-5|TRBV29-1
CSVIDRGLETKYF
TGCAGCGTTATAGACAGGGGGCTGGAGACCAAGTACTTC
>many|TRBD1|TRBJ1-1|TRBV12-3/TRBV12-4
CASSLEGADTEAFF
TGTGCCAGCAGTTTAGAGGGGGCCGACACTGAAGCTTTCTTT
>few|-|TRBJ2-2|TRBV7-3
CASTIFGGVGELFF
TGTGCCAGCACAATTTTTGGGGGAGTCGGGGAGCTGTTTTTT
>few|-|TRBJ1-2|TRBV12-3/TRBV12-4
CASSAGTAWGYGYTF
TGTGCCAGCAGTGCCGGGACGGCATGGGGCTATGGCTACACCTTC
>-|TRBD1|TRBJ1-5|TRBV28
CASSPRGQGRQPQHF
TGTGCCAGCAGTCCCCGAGGACAGGGACGACAGCCCCAGCATTTT
>many|TRBD1|TRBJ2-3|TRBV7-9
CASRGQGSESGYF
TGTGCCAGCAGGGGACAGGGATCAGAGAGTGGGTATTTT
>few|TRBD1|TRBJ1-2|TRBV7-9
CASSYTTGGVDGYTF
TGTGCCAGCAGCTACACGACAGGGGGGGTAGATGGCTACACCTTC
>-|TRBD2|TRBJ2-1|TRBV20-1
CSARGAGGAYNEQFF
TGCAGTGCTAGGGGAGCGGGGGGCGCCTACAATGAGCAGTTCTTC
>few|-|TRBJ1-5|TRBV7-9
CASSPTEGNQPQHF
TGTGCCAGCAGCCCGACAGAGGGCAATCAGCCCCAGCATTTT
>many|-|TRBJ2-3|TRBV7-3
CASSLTPLGMDTQYF
TGTGCCAGCAGCTTGACGCCCCTTGGGATGGATACGCAGTATTTT
>few|-|TRBJ2-6|TRBV10-3
CAISEFDSRAGANVLTF
TGTGCCATCAGTGAATTCGATTCGAGGGCTGGGGCCAACGTCCTGACTTTC
>-|-|TRBJ2-5|TRBV14
CASSQRSSPEETQYF
TGTGCCAGCAGCCAAAGGTCAAGCCCTGAAGAGACCCAGTACTTC
>few|-|TRBJ2-1|TRBV4-1
CASSRQGPGGFLYNEQFF
TGCGCCAGCAGCCGACAGGGTCCGGGGGGGTTTCTCTACAATGAGCAGTTCTTC
>-|TRBD2|TRBJ2-2|TRBV29-1
CSVVTGTTSNTGELFF
TGCAGCGTCGTGACCGGGACTACCTCGAACACCGGGGAGCTGTTTTTT
>many|-|TRBJ2-1|TRBV7-9
CASSLFQGTYNEQFF
TGTGCCAGCAGCTTATTTCAGGGAACCTACAATGAGCAGTTCTTC
>-|-|TRBJ2-1|TRBV2
CASSEPLDEQFF
TGTGCCAGCAGTGAACCTCTGGATGAGCAGTTCTTC
>-|-|TRBJ2-7|TRBV7-9
CASTNDWQGYEQYF
TGTGCCAGCACCAACGATTGGCAGGGCTACGAGCAGTACTTC
>-|-|TRBJ1-1|TRBV15
CATRPPRDTEAFF
TGTGCCACCAGGCCTCCAAGGGACACTGAAGCTTTCTTT
>few|-|TRBJ2-5|TRBV29-1
CSVEPHVETQYF
TGCAGCGTTGAACCTCATGTCGAGACCCAGTACTTC
>-|-|TRBJ2-7|TRBV27
CASSLRGHPGYEQYF
TGTGCCAGCAGTTTAAGGGGCCACCCTGGTTACGAGCAGTACTTC
>-|-|TRBJ2-5|TRBV6-2/TRBV6-3
CASSYRKGAGTLKETQYF
TGTGCCAGCAGTTATCGCAAGGGTGCAGGGACCTTGAAAGAGACCCAGTACTTC
>-|-|TRBJ1-5|TRBV19
CASSIEDSHNQPQHF
TGTGCCAGTAGTATAGAAGATTCCCACAATCAGCCCCAGCATTTT
>many|-|TRBJ1-2|TRBV7-6
CASSPGDGYTF
TGTGCCAGCAGCCCAGGGGACGGCTACACCTTC
>-|-|TRBJ1-1|TRBV7-6
CASSLGSTENTEAFF
TGTGCCAGCAGCTTAGGGTCCACAGAGAACACTGAAGCTTTCTTT
>many|TRBD1|TRBJ2-3|TRBV7-9
CASRHLQGRGPDTQYF
TGTGCCAGCAGACACCTTCAGGGCAGGGGGCCAGATACGCAGTATTTT
>-|-|TRBJ2-1|TRBV19
CASSILRGWPENEQFF
TGTGCCAGTAGTATCCTTAGGGGTTGGCCGGAAAATGAGCAGTTCTTC
>-|TRBD1|TRBJ1-2|TRBV2
CASRAGQGAPTTGGYTF
TGTGCCAGCAGGGCGGGACAGGGGGCACCCACCACTGGAGGCTACACCTTC
>-|TRBD2|TRBJ2-7|TRBV9
CASSVSGGLTYEQYF
TGTGCCAGCAGCGTAAGCGGGGGGCTCACCTACGAGCAGTACTTC
>-|TRBD2|TRBJ2-5|TRBV7-9
CASSHRTSGETQYF
TGTGCCAGCAGCCATAGGACTAGCGGGGAGACCCAGTACTTC
>-|TRBD1|TRBJ2-5|TRBV6-1
CASSSRDSLRYF
TGTGCCAGCAGTTCCCGGGACAGCCTCCGGTACTTC
>-|-|TRBJ1-1|TRBV2
CASSDLRDTNTEAFF
TGTGCCAGCAGTGACCTGCGGGACACAAACACTGAAGCCTTCTTT
>few|-|TRBJ1-6|TRBV7-9
CASQAGAESPLHF
TGTGCCAGCCAAGCAGGGGCGGAATCACCCCTCCACTTT
>many|-|TRBJ2-2|TRBV28
CASSFGDSYTGELFF
TGTGCCAGCAGTTTCGGGGACTCCTACACCGGGGAGCTGTTTTTT
>few|TRBD2|TRBJ2-3|TRBV6-6
CASSSSGTSGGSSTDTQYF
TGTGCCAGCAGTTCTTCCGGGACTAGCGGGGGGTCTAGCACAGATACGCAGTATTTT
>many|-|TRBJ1-1|TRBV7-9
CASSLENTEAFF
TGTGCCAGCAGCTTAGAGAACACTGAAGCTTTCTTT
>-|-|TRBJ1-2|TRBV9
CASSLRSSGYTF
TGTGCCAGCAGCCTTCGGTCTAGCGGCTACACCTTC
>-|-|TRBJ1-1|TRBV5-1
CASSRLEGNTEAFF
TGCGCCAGCAGCCGTTTGGAGGGGAACACTGAAGCTTTCTTT
>few|-|TRBJ2-3|TRBV6-2/TRBV6-3
CASTATRTDTQYF
TGTGCCAGCACCGCCACTCGCACAGATACGCAGTATTTT
>-|TRBD1|TRBJ1-1|TRBV7-4
CASSSPLTGDRTEAFF
TGTGCCAGCAGCTCGCCGCTTACAGGGGACAGGACTGAAGCTTTCTTT
>-|-|TRBJ1-1|TRBV28
CANSSRAQEGSFF
TGTGCCAACAGTTCCCGCGCGCAGGAGGGGTCTTTCTTT
>-|-|TRBJ2-2|TRBV4-1
CASSQPTANTGELFF
TGCGCCAGCAGCCAACCGACAGCGAACACCGGGGAGCTGTTTTTT
>many|-|TRBJ1-4|TRBV7-2
CASSLGGAVREKLFF
TGTGCCAGCAGCTTAGGGGGGGCAGTCAGGGAAAAACTGTTTTTT
>few|TRBD1|TRBJ1-1|TRBV7-9
CASSPGGILQGATEAFF
TGTGCCAGCAGCCCGGGGGGGATCCTACAGGGGGCTACTGAAGCTTTCTTT
>-|TRBD2|TRBJ2-1|TRBV10-2
CASINPSGDNEQFF
TGCGCCAGCATAAACCCTAGCGGGGACAATGAGCAGTTCTTC
>-|TRBD1|TRBJ2-7|TRBV6-5
CASRQGADYEQYF
TGTGCCAGCAGACAGGGGGCCGACTACGAGCAGTACTTC
>few|-|TRBJ2-3|TRBV7-6
CASSLRGTLTDTQYF
TGTGCCAGCAGCTTAAGGGGGACCCTCACAGATACGCAGTATTTT
>-|-|TRBJ2-5|TRBV24-1
CATSDGETQYF
TGTGCCACCAGTGATGGGGAGACCCAGTACTTC
>few|TRBD2|TRBJ2-5|TRBV10-3
CAAKGLAEETQYF
TGTGCCGCGAAGGGACTAGCGGAAGAGACCCAGTACTTC
>many|-|TRBJ1-1|TRBV7-9
CASSFNAEAFF
TGTGCCAGCAGCTTTAATGCCGAAGCTTTCTTT
>few|TRBD2|TRBJ2-2|TRBV2
CASHSLAGGPKGELFF
TGTGCCAGCCACTCCCTAGCGGGGGGGCCGAAAGGGGAGCTGTTTTTT
>many|-|TRBJ1-1|TRBV7-2
CASSLVREGTEAFF
TGTGCCAGCAGCTTAGTTCGGGAGGGCACTGAAGCTTTCTTT
>many|TRBD2|TRBJ2-1|TRBV7-2
CASSPEGLAGGRPNSYNEQFF
TGTGCCAGCAGCCCAGAGGGACTAGCGGGGGGGCGTCCAAACTCCTACAATGAGCAGTTCTTC
>-|TRBD2|TRBJ2-1|TRBV10-3
CAIRGLARDEQFF
TGTGCCATCAGGGGACTAGCGAGGGATGAGCAGTTCTTC
>-|-|TRBJ1-2|TRBV25-1
CASSEPGTPYGYTF
TGTGCCAGCAGTGAACCAGGGACCCCCTATGGCTACACCTTC
>many|TRBD2|TRBJ2-1|TRBV28
CASSTLLAGTYNEQFF
TGTGCCAGCAGCACCCTTCTAGCGGGGACCTACAATGAGCAGTTCTTC
>many|-|TRBJ1-3|TRBV7-6
CASSRSSGGNTIYF
TGTGCCAGCAGCCGTTCCTCTGGGGGAAACACCATATATTTT
>-|-|TRBJ1-4|TRBV7-9
CASKVNVPEKGEKLFF
TGTGCCAGCAAGGTTAACGTGCCGGAGAAGGGTGAAAAACTGTTTTTT